The sequence of this T cell receptor beta chain was determined in a study of vaccination and CD4 T cells after COVID-19 (dated 2022 in TCRdb). With regard to the full study: Every convalescent patient had a positive nasal swab PCR test for SARS-CoV-2, with mild disease in roughly nine patients and severe disease in one. The convalescent cohort included six males and four females, with two Hispanic individuals, seven Caucasians, two Asians and one multiracial person. Post-COVID blood samples were collected from convalescent patients a median of approximately 93 days after diagnosis, with a range of about 30 to 161 days. Two doses of either the Pfizer-BioNTech BNT162b2 vaccine (n=8) or the Moderna mRNA-1273 vaccine (n=2) were administered to participants. Post-vaccine blood samples were obtained a median of around 74 days after the second vaccine dose, with a range of about 14 to 241 days. The spike-specific CD4+ TCR repertoire was compared before and after mRNA vaccination in about nine COVID-19 convalescent patients and 4 infection-naive healthy vaccine recipients. Overlapping spike peptide pools from SARS-CoV-2 and from the common cold coronaviruses HCoV-NL63, HCoV-OC43 and HCoV-229E were used as culture stimuli. Control cultures received a CEFX viral epitope pool as the positive control, an HIV-1 Nef peptide pool as the negative control, or no peptide.

The treatment or condition label on this specimen signifies: roughly nine-day PBMC culture with coronavirus spike peptide pools or control peptides (ViraFEST assay). The ViraFEST assay, used in the study, expanded antigen-specific T cells with peptide pools and then identified the expanded clonotypes through TCR sequencing. The convalescent patients' positive SARS-CoV-2 PCR tests fell between March and December 2020, which was before the Alpha, Beta and Delta variants emerged in the United States. PBMCs were cultured at roughly 1.8 million per well in IMDM supplemented with approximately 5% human AB serum and 9.5 to 10 IU/ml IL-2, with 10 ug/ml peptide pools added. On days 3 and 7, half of the culture medium was replaced with fresh IL-2-containing medium. CD4+ T cells were isolated after approximately ten days of culture through negative selection using the EasySep CD4+ T cell isolation kit. PBMCs were separated from whole blood using Ficoll-Paque Plus gradient centrifugation and then either used fresh or cryopreserved at -140C. Culture conditions were generally each tested in triplicate wells.

Sequences GTSNPN (CDR1) and SVGIG (CDR2) are obtained from the germline V gene (reference sequence). CDR3 length: 17 amino acids, cysteine to phenylalanine. Only CDR3 DNA is held: 51 bases, read in frame from base 1. The germline V end is reduced by 1 base and the J end by 5 bases; junction bases left unmatched: 9. Beyond this particular receptor, the publication reports: Nearly all vaccine-specific clones in convalescent patients (304 of 307) were mono-reactive for SARS-CoV-2 spike rather than cross-reactive with common cold coronaviruses. The median count of SARS-CoV-2-reactive clonotypes went up from some 23 after infection to more than 30 after vaccination, although the change was not significant. Among convalescent patients, a median around 83% of the SARS-CoV-2-reactive clones seen after vaccination appeared only after vaccination, which suggests priming specific to the vaccine. Only a relatively small number of convalescent patients were included in the study, and early timepoints following natural infection were not analyzed.

The library was obtained by PCR. DNA from cultured CD4+ T cells was subjected to TCR sequencing with the Oncomine TCR Beta short-read assay at the Johns Hopkins FTIC core. Genomic DNA was extracted from the cultured CD4+ T cells with the QIAamp micro DNA kit. Oncomine TCR Beta libraries from cultured CD4+ T cells were pooled using unique dual indexes and sequenced on an Illumina iSeq 100. In the paper's pipeline: Non-productive sequences were removed, and CDR3s not starting with C, not ending with F or W, or shorter than 7 amino acids were discarded. The MANAFEST web application identified antigen-specific clonotypes by comparing peptide-stimulated wells against reference wells and other culture wells. An FDR below 0.05, an odds ratio above 5, and a productive frequency above 0.1% in at least two of three replicate wells were required for clones to be considered positive. A clonotype was classed as cross-reactive if the clonotype showed significant expansion both in SARS-CoV-2 spike wells and in at least one common cold coronavirus spike condition. Similarity between CDR3 sequences was evaluated in R version 3.6.1 using Levenshtein distances (stringdist) and unrooted phylogenetic trees (ape). TCRdb passed the public sequencing reads through fastp at Q25 and MiXCR, retaining productive beta sequences. Identical CDR3 proteins give one entry, which carries the most common genes and DNA. The V and J calls reflect TCRdb's pipeline rather than the authors' work. This sample holds 10,000 to 15,000 distinct CDR3 sequences; around 50% were observed only once. Of the sample, roughly a third is held by the ten largest clones.

Turning to this clonotype: Its antigen specificity is not known. Per-base quality was not reported, and no clone a single base away is much larger than it.

The chain is encoded by TRBV30 joined to TRBJ2-2; TRBD2 matches 11 bases in the middle. The sequenced sample was CD4+ T cells from blood, cultured in vitro. The sequence came from a human donor who had recovered from COVID-19. The bases are TGTGCCTGGAGTGGGGCTAGCGGGGGGTTTAGTACCGGGGAGCTGTTTTTT. The encoded protein is CAWSGASGGFSTGELFF.